The 9 T cell receptor beta chains below were found in one sample sequenced in a study of T cells and Merkel cell carcinoma outcomes. Using immunoSEQ multiplex PCR, the repertoire was profiled, and TCRdb retains in-frame clones only, with some absent. The profile shows about 1,700 clones, roughly 85% of them singletons. The sample consisted of tumor tissue from Merkel cell carcinoma. These receptor sequences come from a human donor with Merkel cell carcinoma.

A word on this clone: A read error may account for a junction end that differs from germline. The CDR3 loop is CASSFRGPSYEQYF. CDR3 bases: TGTGCCAGTAGCTTCCGGGGTCCCTCCTACGAGCAGTACTTC. The rearrangement links TRBV13 to TRBJ2-7; perhaps TRBD2 as D (5 bases). The CDR3 is made up of 14 amino acids. Looked up from germline, CDR1 is PRHDT and CDR2 is FYEKMQ (reference sequence).

The V call is TRBV7-2, the J call TRBJ1-6, with 7 bases that match TRBD1. Trimming cost V 6 bases and J 11 bases; bases outside gene matches: 10. Germline V gene data show CDR1 as SGHTA and CDR2 as FQGNSA. CDR3 length equals 14 residues. CDR3 sequence (DNA): TGTGCCAGCAGACATGGACAGGCGCAACCACCCCTCCACTTT. Translated: CASRHGQAQPPLHF.

This clone was picked up a small number of times. V gene TRBV9 combines with J gene TRBJ2-3; D possibly corresponds to TRBD2 (5 bases). V was clipped by 2 bases and J by 5 bases, with 15 bases between them. This CDR3 spans 15 amino acids. CDR1 SGDLS and CDR2 YYNGEE come from the germline V gene. The CDR3 protein is CASSVEGLAIDTQYF. DNA of the CDR3: TGTGCCAGCAGCGTCGAGGGTCTAGCTATAGATACGCAGTATTTT.

This rearrangement joins TRBV6-5 to TRBJ2-5; 10 nucleotides match TRBD2. The trim removed 5 bases at V and 7 bases at J, leaving 10 bases unmatched. The germline CDR1 and CDR2 sequences are MNHEY and SVGAGI. The CDR3 contains 15 residues. The CDR3 nucleotides read TGTGCCAGCAGTCACGGACTAGCGGCGCCTCTGACCCAGTACTTC. Encoded protein: CASSHGLAAPLTQYF.

The V gene is TRBV2, the J gene TRBJ1-2; D is perhaps TRBD1 (5 bases). The V gene's germline CDR1 is SNHLY and CDR2 FYNNEI. The CDR3 totals 16 residues. V was clipped by 6 bases and J by 1 base, with 18 bases between them. The CDR3 nucleotides are TGTGCCAGCAGGCCCGGGGGACTACAATTTAACTATGGCTACACCTTC. This encodes CASRPGGLQFNYGYTF.

This clone was recorded a few times. The chain carries TRBV9 and TRBJ2-5, with TRBD2 matching 11 bases. This CDR3 spans 17 amino acids. Germline trimming cut 4 bases from V and 2 bases from J; bases unmatched to any gene: 10. Per germline, CDR1 SGDLS and CDR2 YYNGEE. The DNA for the CDR3 is TGTGCCAGCAGCCCCCGAGCGCTAGCGGGGGGACAAGAGACCCAGTACTTC. Translating it yields CASSPRALAGGQETQYF. The variable domain in full, with the rest retrieved from reference TRBV9 and TRBJ2-5, is DSGVTQTPKHLITATGQRVTLRCSPRSGDLSVYWYQQSLDQGLQFLIQYYNGEERAKGNILERFSAQQFPDLHSELNLSSLELGDSALYFCASSPRALAGGQETQYFGPGTRLLVL.

The chain combines TRBV5-1 with TRBJ2-5; D is perhaps TRBD1 or TRBD2 (5 bases each). V gave up 0 bases and J gave up 4 bases, with 16 bases separating them. The CDR3 runs to 16 residues. In germline, CDR1 is SGHRS, CDR2 YFSETQ. The DNA of the CDR3 is TGCGCCAGCAGCTTGGGTTCGAGGGGTGGTCCAGAGACCCAGTACTTC. Amino acids: CASSLGSRGGPETQYF.

The CDR3 reads CASSQDIGGFLAFF. The DNA of the CDR3 is TGCGCCAGCAGCCAAGATATTGGAGGGTTTTTAGCTTTCTTT. J is TRBJ1-1 and V is TRBV4-1, with D unclear. The V gene lost 0 bases and the J gene lost 10 bases, with 15 bases spanning the gap. The CDR3 covers 14 residues. From germline, CDR1 is MGHRA and CDR2 YSYEKL.

CDR3 residues: CASSQEKTYNEQFF. CDR3 bases: TGTGCCAGCAGCCAAGAAAAGACGTACAATGAGCAGTTCTTC. The J gene is TRBJ2-1, the V gene TRBV4-2; no clear D. This CDR3 has 14 amino acids. Trimming took off 0 bases at V and 4 bases at J, with 7 bases between the two ends. Germline loops: CDR1 LGHNA, CDR2 YNFKEQ.